The TCR beta chain described here comes from a study of T cells in Graves' hyperthyroidism and ophthalmopathy. The TCR beta CDR3 regions underwent amplification using RNA transcripts as the source. TCR CDR3 underwent first-round RT-PCR with the HTBI primer set. TCRdb recomputed calls from the multiplex PCR reads with MiXCR, one row per CDR3 protein. The sample consists of about 620,000 distinct CDR3 sequences, 15% to 20% of them appearing once. V shed 4 bases, J shed 5 bases, and the junction held 10 bases outside the gene matches. CDR1 and CDR2 (germline): SGHTA, FQGNSA. CDR3 length: 15 residues. The source is a woman under 40 with Graves' hyperthyroidism. This chain links TRBV7-2 with TRBJ2-5; 7 bases agree with TRBD2. Sequencing was carried out using blood. CDR3 sequence: CASSSEKLARETQYF. The DNA of the CDR3 is TGTGCCAGCAGCTCCGAAAAACTAGCGAGGGAGACCCAGTACTTC.